This T cell receptor beta chain stems from a study of blood T cell repertoires in COVID-19. Turning to the study itself: Italy, Spain and the United States were the sources of the convalescent and acute COVID-19 samples. T cells, B-cell-depleted T cells, or PBMCs supplied cDNA or gDNA.

In the original workflow: Counts of nucleated cells, estimated from reference gene primer amplification, were obtained. The data were produced by immunoSEQ multiplex PCR, yet TCRdb's version contains in-frame clones alone and is incomplete. That table is the source of V, J and clone size, and D and trimming were worked out from the DNA. The sample carries 190,000 or so clones, about 88% recorded once. The CDR3 contains 15 residues. V dropped 3 bases and J dropped 9; count of bases not matched to a gene: 7. Germline loops: CDR1 SGHTA, CDR2 FQGNSA. Sequenced: peripheral blood. This chain links TRBV7-2 with TRBJ2-1, with TRBD1 identical over 11 bases. The TCR sequence derives from a man aged 40-50 years with active or convalescent COVID-19. DNA for the CDR3: TGTGCCAGCAGCTTCTCGGGACAGGGGGGAATTGAGCAGTTCTTC. Protein: CASSFSGQGGIEQFF.